This T cell receptor beta chain was captured in a study of T cells in Graves' hyperthyroidism and ophthalmopathy. Template material for amplifying TCR beta CDR3 regions consisted of RNA transcripts. The TCR CDR3 was amplified in a first-round RT-PCR using the HTBI primer set. MiXCR, applied by TCRdb to the multiplex PCR reads, yields one record per CDR3 protein. The table has 300,000 to 450,000 distinct CDR3 sequences, 20% to 25% seen once. Hyperthyroidism of Graves' type that showed no ophthalmopathy progression within 18 months was stable. Specimen: blood. The clonotype comes from a man aged 50 to 59 with Graves' hyperthyroidism.

DNA of the CDR3: TGCGCCAGCAGCTTCCGGGACCCCACAGATACGCAGTATTTT. Protein sequence: CASSFRDPTDTQYF. The rearrangement links TRBV5-1 to TRBJ2-3; D is possibly TRBD1 or TRBD2 (5 bases each). Trimming pared 2 bases from V and 2 bases from J, leaving 9 bases between. Germline CDR1 SGHRS, CDR2 YFSETQ. This CDR3 is 14 amino acids long.